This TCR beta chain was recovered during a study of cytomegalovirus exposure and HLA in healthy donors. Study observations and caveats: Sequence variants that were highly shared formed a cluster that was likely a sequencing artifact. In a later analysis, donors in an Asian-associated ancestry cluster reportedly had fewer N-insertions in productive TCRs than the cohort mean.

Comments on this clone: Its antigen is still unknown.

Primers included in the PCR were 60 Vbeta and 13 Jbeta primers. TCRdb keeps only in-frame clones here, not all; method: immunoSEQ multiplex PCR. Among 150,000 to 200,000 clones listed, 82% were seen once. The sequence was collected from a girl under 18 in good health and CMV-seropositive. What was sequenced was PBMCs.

The CDR3 loop is CASNAETQETQYF. Here the CDR3 DNA reads TGTGCCAGCAATGCAGAGACTCAAGAGACCCAGTACTTC. This chain connects TRBV6-1 to TRBJ2-5; D gene ambiguous. V was clipped by 7 bases and J by 2 bases, with 11 bases between them. Per germline, CDR1 MNHNS and CDR2 SASEGT. The CDR3 runs to 13 residues.